These 14 T cell receptor beta chains were all obtained from the same sample, sequenced in a study of vaccination effects on CD4 cells after COVID-19 (dated by TCRdb to 2022 to 2024). The method behind the library was the immunoSEQ multiplex PCR assay. TCRdb retrieved this table from immuneACCESS and kept in-frame rearrangements only. Not all clones are present; in checked studies, unresolved V genes account for under half, and no reason is known for the remainder. In this sample the table shows tens of thousands of clones, approximately 65% of which occur a single time. 5% to 6.5% of the sample is held by the ten biggest clonotypes. Their antigens are not known. After about 10 days of culture, CD4+ T cells were isolated with the EasySep CD4+ T cell isolation kit. The input for sequencing was CD4+ T cells from PBMCs cultured without peptide, taken before COVID-19 vaccination. Source of these receptors: a human donor who received a COVID-19 vaccine.

The V call is TRBV7-9, the J call TRBJ1-5, with unresolved D. The germline V gene encodes CDR1 SEHNR and CDR2 FQNEAQ (reference sequence). V was clipped by 8 bases and J by 7 bases, with 12 bases between them. The CDR3 covers 12 residues. The DNA of the CDR3 is TGTGCCAGCCCCGCCGGGCCACAGCCCCAGCATTTT. It translates to CASPAGPQPQHF.

This sequence joins TRBV6-1 and TRBJ2-1; TRBD1 might be the D (5 bases). V lost 4 bases and J lost 12, with 25 bases in between. The CDR3 spans 16 residues. CDR1 and CDR2 from the germline V gene are MNHNS and SASEGT. DNA of the CDR3: TGTGCCAGCAGTGGCAGGGCAACCCCTACGGTGTTAGGGCAGTTCTTC. Encoded protein: CASSGRATPTVLGQFF.

The genes are TRBV5-1 and TRBJ1-5; maybe TRBD1 (6 bases). Between the trimmed V and J ends, which lost 0 bases and 0 bases, there was a span of 13 bases. This CDR3 has 17 amino acids. CDR1 is SGHRS and CDR2 is YFSETQ in the germline V gene. Here the CDR3 reads CASSLVGAPDSNQPQHF. The CDR3 DNA is TGCGCCAGCAGCTTGGTGGGGGCGCCTGATAGCAATCAGCCCCAGCATTTT.

V gene TRBV2 combines with J gene TRBJ2-7; D is unclear. The ends were cut back, 7 bases at V and 4 bases at J, with 14 bases in the middle. The CDR3 extends over 13 amino acids. Per germline, CDR1 SNHLY and CDR2 FYNNEI. For the CDR3, the DNA is TGTGCCAGCAAAGGACCCTTCGGGTACGAGCAGTACTTC. Translation: CASKGPFGYEQYF.

The V and J genes are TRBV7-3 and TRBJ2-1; 11 nucleotides align to TRBD2. The germline CDR1 and CDR2 sequences are SGHTA and FQGTGA. The trim removed 2 bases at V and 6 bases at J, leaving 12 bases unmatched. The CDR3 sequence is 18 residues long. CDR3 region: CASSLLEASGGLINEQFF. The CDR3 DNA is TGTGCCAGCAGCTTACTAGAGGCTAGCGGGGGGCTGATCAATGAGCAGTTCTTC. Full variable domain (missing parts from reference TRBV7-3 and TRBJ2-1): GAGVSQTPSNKVTEKGKYVELRCDPISGHTALYWYRQSLGQGPEFLIYFQGTGAADDSGLPNDRFFAVRPEGSVSTLKIQRTERGDSAVYLCASSLLEASGGLINEQFFGPGTRLTVL.

V is TRBV7-8 and J is TRBJ2-1; TRBD1 agrees at 7 bases. The J segment lost 6 bases and the V segment lost 5 bases, leaving 10 bases of the junction unmatched. Looked up from germline, CDR1 is SGHVS and CDR2 is FQNEAQ. The length of the CDR3 is 15 residues. As DNA, the CDR3 is TGTGCCAGCAGCCGGGACAGACCTACCACCAATGAGCAGTTCTTC. Protein sequence: CASSRDRPTTNEQFF.

This clone was seen only a few times. This chain links TRBV2 with TRBJ1-6; D call uncertain. CDR1 SNHLY and CDR2 FYNNEI come from the germline V gene. The CDR3 length is 15 residues. V shed 10 bases and J shed 0 bases, with 13 bases lying between them. The CDR3 DNA is TGTGCCACCAAGACCGATAGCTCCTATAATTCACCCCTCCACTTT. This translates into CATKTDSSYNSPLHF.

The rearrangement joins TRBV10-3 to TRBJ2-7; TRBD2 matches 9 bases. Germline assignment: CDR1 ENHRY and CDR2 SYGVKD. J gave up 2 bases and V 4 bases, and 9 bases lay outside the gene matches. The CDR3 spans 16 residues. The chain's CDR3 is CAISGRSGSPAYEQYF. CDR3 coding DNA: TGTGCCATCAGTGGCCGTAGCGGGAGCCCCGCCTACGAGCAGTACTTC.

This chain uses TRBV4-2 with TRBJ2-1, with TRBD2 as a possible D gene (5 bases). Germline assignment: CDR1 LGHNA and CDR2 YNFKEQ. Trimming shortened V by 4 bases and J by 5 bases, and 18 bases separated the two germline ends. The CDR3 length is 16 residues. The CDR3 DNA reads as TGTGCCAGCAGCCTTTCAATAGCGAGATATAACAATGAGCAGTTCTTC. Amino acid sequence: CASSLSIARYNNEQFF.

The rearrangement uses TRBV6-5 and TRBJ2-1, with D tentatively TRBD2 (7 bases). Germline CDR1 MNHEY, CDR2 SVGAGI. The CDR3 consists of 16 residues. The V end lost 2 bases, the J end lost 0 bases, and 11 bases lay between the germline ends. The CDR3 DNA follows: TGTGCCAGCAGTTACAGGGGAGGGGGCTCCTACAATGAGCAGTTCTTC. The encoded protein is CASSYRGGGSYNEQFF.

The rearrangement joins TRBV6-2 or TRBV6-3 to TRBJ2-2; 8 nucleotides align to TRBD1. Germline CDR1 reads MNHEY; CDR2 reads SVGEGT. Trimming took 3 bases from V and 4 from J; bases not matched to a gene: 13. The CDR3 is made up of 18 amino acids. CDR3 DNA sequence: TGTGCCAGCAGTTATCCACTTTTGACAGGGGTTCGCACCGGGGAGCTGTTTTTT. As protein: CASSYPLLTGVRTGELFF.

V is TRBV30 and J is TRBJ1-2; D perhaps matches TRBD1 (5 bases). Trimming cost V 3 bases and J 8 bases, with 10 bases left between them. The CDR3 is 11 amino acids. Germline V lookup: CDR1 GTSNPN, CDR2 SVGIG (reference sequence). The DNA of the CDR3 is TGTGCCTGGAGGGGGACCGGGGGCTACACCTTC. This translates into CAWRGTGGYTF.

The genes are TRBV3-1 (or the pseudogene TRBV3-2) and TRBJ1-2; D unresolved. CDR1 LGHDT and CDR2 YNNKEL come from the germline V gene (reference sequence). The CDR3 spans 13 residues. V dropped 1 base and J dropped 5 bases, with 8 bases sitting between them. CDR3 sequence: CASSQGTVYGYTF. The CDR3, as DNA: TGTGCCAGCAGCCAAGGGACTGTGTATGGCTACACCTTC.

The rearrangement joins TRBV30 to TRBJ1-3, with D possibly matching TRBD1 (6 bases). There are 11 residues in the CDR3. The germline V gene encodes CDR1 GTSNPN and CDR2 SVGIG (reference sequence). Trimming removed 3 bases from V and 8 bases from J, with 8 bases in between. The CDR3 loop is CAWSPGDTIYF. The DNA for the CDR3 is TGTGCCTGGAGCCCAGGGGACACCATATATTTT. The variable domain in full, completed from reference TRBV30 and TRBJ1-3, reads SQTIHQWPATLVQPVGSPLSLECTVEGTSNPNLYWYRQAAGRGLQLLFYSVGIGQISSEVPQNLSASRPQDRQFILSSKKLLLSDSGFYLCAWSPGDTIYFGEGSWLTVV.